The subject of this entry is one T cell receptor (beta chain). Its matching antigen is unknown. The study ran its PCR with 60 Vbeta and 13 Jbeta primers. Generated by immunoSEQ multiplex PCR, the TCRdb table keeps only in-frame clones and is missing some. The table lists about 130,000 clones, more than 80% of them singletons, with under 8.5% in the top ten. The sample belongs to a study of cytomegalovirus exposure and HLA in healthy donors. Overall study: Early released data comprised around 80 million unique TCRs from HLA-typed donors.

Overall study findings and caveats: Compared with the roughly 700-donor mean, an Asian-associated ancestry cluster reportedly had fewer N-insertions, according to a later analysis. With later analysis, a missense DCLRE1C variant became linked to TCR beta V- and J-gene trimming. Rare sequences made up most TCRs, while some public TCRs were found in many donors.

The ends were cut back, 0 bases at V and 6 bases at J, with 15 bases in the middle. The CDR3 is made up of 15 amino acids. Germline V gives CDR1 MNHEY, CDR2 SMNVEV (reference sequence). V gene TRBV27 combines with J gene TRBJ2-7, with a tentative D call TRBD1 (5 bases). The clonotype comes from a woman in her 30s in good health and CMV-seropositive. The sample taken for sequencing was PBMCs. The CDR3 spells CASSLSLLGQGEQYF. As DNA, the CDR3 is TGTGCCAGCAGTTTATCGCTCCTCGGACAAGGCGAGCAGTACTTC.